These T cell receptor beta chains were read from a single sample in a study of shared clonotypes between healthy human individuals. Here immunoSEQ multiplex PCR was the method, and the copy in TCRdb shows in-frame clones only, minus some. Of approximately 530,000 clones listed, more than 95% are singletons. The sample was naive CD4+ T cells sorted from blood. These receptors all stem from a woman younger than 45 in good health. The CDR3 runs from the conserved cysteine through the conserved F or W. D genes are given only for firm matches. A clone size is listed for some rows: how often the clone was seen (once, few, many), or a class if it is expanded.

TRBD1	.	TRBV2	TRBJ1-5	CASSGPPRTGERQPQHF	TGTGCCAGCAGTGGACCCCCTAGGACAGGGGAACGTCAGCCCCAGCATTTT
.	.	TRBV27	TRBJ2-3	CASSSVIGDTQYF	TGTGCCAGCAGTTCCGTAATAGGGGATACGCAGTATTTT
TRBD2	.	TRBV6-1	TRBJ2-7	CASSQSSGRAYEQYF	TGTGCCAGCAGTCAAAGTAGCGGGAGGGCCTACGAGCAGTACTTC
TRBD1	once	TRBV15	TRBJ1-1	CATSSLRDRGNTEAFF	TGTGCCACCAGCAGTCTAAGGGACAGGGGGAACACTGAAGCTTTCTTT
TRBD2	once	TRBV11-2	TRBJ2-7	CASSLYRGGFYEQYF	TGTGCCAGCAGCTTATATCGCGGGGGTTTCTACGAGCAGTACTTC
.	.	TRBV2	TRBJ1-2	CASSEPSRYGYTF	TGTGCCAGCAGTGAACCGAGCCGCTATGGCTACACCTTC
TRBD1	.	TRBV7-2	TRBJ1-5	CASSSDRDQPQHF	TGTGCCAGCAGCTCGGACAGGGATCAGCCCCAGCATTTT
.	.	TRBV18	TRBJ1-2	CASSPQGDYGYTF	TGTGCCAGCTCACCACAGGGTGACTATGGCTACACCTTC
.	few	TRBV2	TRBJ2-7	CASSRDITYEQYF	TGTGCCAGCAGCCGAGACATCACCTACGAGCAGTACTTC
TRBD2	.	TRBV19	TRBJ2-3	CASTPTSGSPDTQYF	TGTGCCAGTACCCCGACTAGCGGGAGCCCAGATACGCAGTATTTT
TRBD2	.	TRBV28	TRBJ2-1	CASSSSGGRRNEQFF	TGTGCCAGCAGTTCTAGCGGGGGGAGGCGGAATGAGCAGTTCTTC
TRBD1	.	TRBV10-3	TRBJ2-7	CAISQDRVGYEQYF	TGTGCCATCAGTCAAGACAGGGTGGGCTACGAGCAGTACTTC
TRBD1	.	TRBV18	TRBJ1-2	CASTSDRGSPYGYTF	TGTGCCAGCACGTCAGACAGGGGATCTCCCTATGGCTACACCTTC
TRBD1	.	TRBV6-5	TRBJ2-7	CASSYAGQGAYEQYF	TGTGCCAGCAGTTACGCGGGACAGGGGGCGTACGAGCAGTACTTC
TRBD1	.	TRBV6-6	TRBJ2-1	CASNPGQYNEQFF	TGTGCCAGCAATCCGGGACAGTACAATGAGCAGTTCTTC
.	.	TRBV18	TRBJ1-4	CASSPSSTNEKLFF	TGTGCCAGCTCACCTTCATCAACTAATGAAAAACTGTTTTTT
.	.	TRBV27	TRBJ1-2	CASSPRANYGYTF	TGTGCCAGCAGTCCTAGAGCTAACTATGGCTACACCTTC
.	.	TRBV10-2	TRBJ2-2	CASGMNTGELFF	TGCGCCAGTGGAATGAACACCGGGGAGCTGTTTTTT
.	.	TRBV6-4	TRBJ2-3	CASKTESTDTQYF	TGTGCCAGCAAGACGGAGAGCACAGATACGCAGTATTTT
.	.	TRBV28	TRBJ2-1	CASSRTSNEQFF	TGTGCCAGCAGCCGCACGAGCAATGAGCAGTTCTTC
TRBD1	.	TRBV5-1	TRBJ1-2	CASSLGVPGQATGGYGYTF	TGCGCCAGCAGCTTGGGAGTTCCCGGACAGGCCACCGGAGGGTATGGCTACACCTTC
TRBD1	.	TRBV18	TRBJ2-7	CASSRTGTEQYF	TGTGCCAGCTCACGGACAGGCACCGAGCAGTACTTC
.	.	TRBV4-1	TRBJ2-7	CASSQERIPSTYEQYF	TGCGCCAGCAGCCAAGAGCGAATCCCCTCAACCTACGAGCAGTACTTC
TRBD1	.	TRBV28	TRBJ1-1	CASTSTGRNTEAFF	TGTGCCAGCACCTCGACAGGGAGGAACACTGAAGCTTTCTTT